Here is one TCR beta chain with its context. The antigen is unknown. This sample is drawn from a study of cytomegalovirus exposure and HLA in healthy donors. A multiplex PCR was run with 60 Vbeta primers and 13 Jbeta primers. Per the original methods: Tens of millions of unique TCR beta chains, roughly 11 million shared, were counted in a later analysis. Here immunoSEQ multiplex PCR was the method, and the copy in TCRdb shows in-frame clones only, minus some. The DNA gave D and trimming, while V, J and clone size come from that table. Among 160,000 or so clones listed, about 72% were seen once. Points from the study as a whole: A later look showed TCR association rates differing by HLA locus, highest for DRB1 and lowest for HLA-C. Presence/absence analyses took donor sequencing depth as roughly uniform.

The sample taken for sequencing was PBMCs. The TCR originated in a male donor in good health and CMV-seronegative.

The CDR3 sequence: CASSPGNSGAKNIQYF. The CDR3 region has the DNA TGTGCCAGCAGTCCCGGGAACTCGGGGGCCAAAAACATTCAGTACTTC. The chain recombines TRBV27 with TRBJ2-4; possibly TRBD2 for D (5 bases). V lost 5 bases, J lost 1 base, and 15 bases lay in between. This CDR3 contains 16 residues. Germline CDR1 MNHEY, CDR2 SMNVEV (reference sequence).